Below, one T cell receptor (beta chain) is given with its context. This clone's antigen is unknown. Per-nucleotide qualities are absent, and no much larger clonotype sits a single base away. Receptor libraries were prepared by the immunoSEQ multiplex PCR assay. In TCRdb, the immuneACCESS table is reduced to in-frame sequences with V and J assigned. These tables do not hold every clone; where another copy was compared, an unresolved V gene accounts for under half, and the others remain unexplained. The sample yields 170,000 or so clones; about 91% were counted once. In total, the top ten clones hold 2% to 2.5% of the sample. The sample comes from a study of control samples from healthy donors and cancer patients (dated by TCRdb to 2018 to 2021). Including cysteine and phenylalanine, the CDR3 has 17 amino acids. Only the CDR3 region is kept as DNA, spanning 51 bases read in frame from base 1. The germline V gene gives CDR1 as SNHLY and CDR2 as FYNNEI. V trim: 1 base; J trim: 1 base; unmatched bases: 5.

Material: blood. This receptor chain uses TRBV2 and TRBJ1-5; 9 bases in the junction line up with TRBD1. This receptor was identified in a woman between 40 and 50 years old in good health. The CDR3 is CASSEGGTGLSNQPQHF. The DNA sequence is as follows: TGTGCCAGCAGTGAAGGGGGGACAGGGTTAAGCAATCAGCCCCAGCATTTT.